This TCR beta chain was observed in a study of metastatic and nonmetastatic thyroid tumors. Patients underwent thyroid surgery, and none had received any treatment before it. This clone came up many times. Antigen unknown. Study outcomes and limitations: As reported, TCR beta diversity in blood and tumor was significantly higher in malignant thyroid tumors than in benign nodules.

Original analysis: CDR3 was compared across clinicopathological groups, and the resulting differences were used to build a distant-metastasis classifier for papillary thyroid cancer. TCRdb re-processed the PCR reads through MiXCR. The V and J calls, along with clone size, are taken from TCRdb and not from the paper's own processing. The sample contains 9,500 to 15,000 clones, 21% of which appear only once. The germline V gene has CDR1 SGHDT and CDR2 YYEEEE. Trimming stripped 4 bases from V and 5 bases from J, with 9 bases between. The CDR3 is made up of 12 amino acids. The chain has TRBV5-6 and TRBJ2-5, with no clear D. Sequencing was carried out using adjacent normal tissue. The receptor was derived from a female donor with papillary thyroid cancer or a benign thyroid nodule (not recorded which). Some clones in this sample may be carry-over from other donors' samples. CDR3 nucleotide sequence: TGTGCCAGCAGCCCGATGGGCGAGACCCAGTACTTC. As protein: CASSPMGETQYF.